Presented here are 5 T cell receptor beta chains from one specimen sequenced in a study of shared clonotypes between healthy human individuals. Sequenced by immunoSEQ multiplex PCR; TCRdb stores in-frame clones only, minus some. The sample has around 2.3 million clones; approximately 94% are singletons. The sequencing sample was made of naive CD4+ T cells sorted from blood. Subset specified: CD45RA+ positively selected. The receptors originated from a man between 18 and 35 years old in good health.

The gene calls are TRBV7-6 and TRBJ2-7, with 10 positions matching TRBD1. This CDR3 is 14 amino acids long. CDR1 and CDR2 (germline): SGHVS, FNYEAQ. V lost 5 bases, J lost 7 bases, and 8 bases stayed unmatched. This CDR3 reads CASSRTGGVWEQYF. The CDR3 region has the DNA TGTGCCAGCAGCCGGACAGGGGGAGTGTGGGAGCAGTACTTC.

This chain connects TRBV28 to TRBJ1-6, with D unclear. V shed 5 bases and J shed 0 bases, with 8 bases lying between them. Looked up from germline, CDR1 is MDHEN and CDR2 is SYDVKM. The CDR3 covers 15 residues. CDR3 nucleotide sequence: TGTGCCAGCAGTCTCCCCAGCTCCTATAATTCACCCCTCCACTTT. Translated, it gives CASSLPSSYNSPLHF.

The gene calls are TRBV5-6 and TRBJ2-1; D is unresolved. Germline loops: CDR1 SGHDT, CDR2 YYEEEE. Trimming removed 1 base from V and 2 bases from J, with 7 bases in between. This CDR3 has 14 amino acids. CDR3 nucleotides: TGTGCCAGCAGCTTGACATCTCCCTACAATGAGCAGTTCTTC. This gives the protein CASSLTSPYNEQFF.

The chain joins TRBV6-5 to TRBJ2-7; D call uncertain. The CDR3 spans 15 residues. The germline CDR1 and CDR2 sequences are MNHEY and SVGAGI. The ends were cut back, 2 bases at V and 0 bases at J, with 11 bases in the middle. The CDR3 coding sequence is TGTGCCAGCAGTTACGGTGGGATCATCTCCTACGAGCAGTACTTC. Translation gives CASSYGGIISYEQYF.

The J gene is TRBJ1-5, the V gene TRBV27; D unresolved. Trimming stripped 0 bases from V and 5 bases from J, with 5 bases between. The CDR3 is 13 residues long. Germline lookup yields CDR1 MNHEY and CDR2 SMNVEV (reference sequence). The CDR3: CASSLSPDQPQHF. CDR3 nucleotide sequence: TGTGCCAGCAGTTTATCCCCAGATCAGCCCCAGCATTTT.